One and the same sample provided the 2 T cell receptor beta chains below, sequenced in a study of T cells in Graves' hyperthyroidism and ophthalmopathy. Authors of the study amplified TCR beta CDR3 regions from RNA transcripts. When the TCR CDR3 underwent first-round RT-PCR, the HTBI primer set was used. TCRdb passed the multiplex PCR reads through MiXCR, listing each CDR3 protein once. This sample has approximately 610,000 distinct CDR3 sequences, with approximately 14% found just once. Specimen: blood. These receptors all come from a middle-aged woman with Graves' ophthalmopathy.

The sample holds many counts of this clonotype. Given a much more abundant clone one base away, this may be a read error. The chain is built from TRBV4-2 and TRBJ2-7; TRBD2 aligns across 9 bases. Trimming took 3 bases from V and 3 from J; bases not matched to a gene: 3. Germline loops: CDR1 LGHNA, CDR2 YNFKEQ. The CDR3 is 14 residues long. CDR3 DNA sequence: TGTGCCAGCAGCCACGGGACTAGCAGCTACGAGCAGTACTTC. Translated, it gives CASSHGTSSYEQYF.

This clonotype was detected a few times. CDR3 region: CAWKSGGSYEQYF. In nucleotides, the CDR3 is TGTGCCTGGAAGTCGGGAGGGTCCTACGAGCAGTACTTC. The chain recombines TRBV30 with TRBJ2-7; TRBD2 aligns across 8 bases. CDR1 and CDR2 from the germline V gene are GTSNPN and SVGIG (reference sequence). The trim removed 4 bases at V and 1 base at J, leaving 3 bases unmatched. This CDR3 has 13 residues.